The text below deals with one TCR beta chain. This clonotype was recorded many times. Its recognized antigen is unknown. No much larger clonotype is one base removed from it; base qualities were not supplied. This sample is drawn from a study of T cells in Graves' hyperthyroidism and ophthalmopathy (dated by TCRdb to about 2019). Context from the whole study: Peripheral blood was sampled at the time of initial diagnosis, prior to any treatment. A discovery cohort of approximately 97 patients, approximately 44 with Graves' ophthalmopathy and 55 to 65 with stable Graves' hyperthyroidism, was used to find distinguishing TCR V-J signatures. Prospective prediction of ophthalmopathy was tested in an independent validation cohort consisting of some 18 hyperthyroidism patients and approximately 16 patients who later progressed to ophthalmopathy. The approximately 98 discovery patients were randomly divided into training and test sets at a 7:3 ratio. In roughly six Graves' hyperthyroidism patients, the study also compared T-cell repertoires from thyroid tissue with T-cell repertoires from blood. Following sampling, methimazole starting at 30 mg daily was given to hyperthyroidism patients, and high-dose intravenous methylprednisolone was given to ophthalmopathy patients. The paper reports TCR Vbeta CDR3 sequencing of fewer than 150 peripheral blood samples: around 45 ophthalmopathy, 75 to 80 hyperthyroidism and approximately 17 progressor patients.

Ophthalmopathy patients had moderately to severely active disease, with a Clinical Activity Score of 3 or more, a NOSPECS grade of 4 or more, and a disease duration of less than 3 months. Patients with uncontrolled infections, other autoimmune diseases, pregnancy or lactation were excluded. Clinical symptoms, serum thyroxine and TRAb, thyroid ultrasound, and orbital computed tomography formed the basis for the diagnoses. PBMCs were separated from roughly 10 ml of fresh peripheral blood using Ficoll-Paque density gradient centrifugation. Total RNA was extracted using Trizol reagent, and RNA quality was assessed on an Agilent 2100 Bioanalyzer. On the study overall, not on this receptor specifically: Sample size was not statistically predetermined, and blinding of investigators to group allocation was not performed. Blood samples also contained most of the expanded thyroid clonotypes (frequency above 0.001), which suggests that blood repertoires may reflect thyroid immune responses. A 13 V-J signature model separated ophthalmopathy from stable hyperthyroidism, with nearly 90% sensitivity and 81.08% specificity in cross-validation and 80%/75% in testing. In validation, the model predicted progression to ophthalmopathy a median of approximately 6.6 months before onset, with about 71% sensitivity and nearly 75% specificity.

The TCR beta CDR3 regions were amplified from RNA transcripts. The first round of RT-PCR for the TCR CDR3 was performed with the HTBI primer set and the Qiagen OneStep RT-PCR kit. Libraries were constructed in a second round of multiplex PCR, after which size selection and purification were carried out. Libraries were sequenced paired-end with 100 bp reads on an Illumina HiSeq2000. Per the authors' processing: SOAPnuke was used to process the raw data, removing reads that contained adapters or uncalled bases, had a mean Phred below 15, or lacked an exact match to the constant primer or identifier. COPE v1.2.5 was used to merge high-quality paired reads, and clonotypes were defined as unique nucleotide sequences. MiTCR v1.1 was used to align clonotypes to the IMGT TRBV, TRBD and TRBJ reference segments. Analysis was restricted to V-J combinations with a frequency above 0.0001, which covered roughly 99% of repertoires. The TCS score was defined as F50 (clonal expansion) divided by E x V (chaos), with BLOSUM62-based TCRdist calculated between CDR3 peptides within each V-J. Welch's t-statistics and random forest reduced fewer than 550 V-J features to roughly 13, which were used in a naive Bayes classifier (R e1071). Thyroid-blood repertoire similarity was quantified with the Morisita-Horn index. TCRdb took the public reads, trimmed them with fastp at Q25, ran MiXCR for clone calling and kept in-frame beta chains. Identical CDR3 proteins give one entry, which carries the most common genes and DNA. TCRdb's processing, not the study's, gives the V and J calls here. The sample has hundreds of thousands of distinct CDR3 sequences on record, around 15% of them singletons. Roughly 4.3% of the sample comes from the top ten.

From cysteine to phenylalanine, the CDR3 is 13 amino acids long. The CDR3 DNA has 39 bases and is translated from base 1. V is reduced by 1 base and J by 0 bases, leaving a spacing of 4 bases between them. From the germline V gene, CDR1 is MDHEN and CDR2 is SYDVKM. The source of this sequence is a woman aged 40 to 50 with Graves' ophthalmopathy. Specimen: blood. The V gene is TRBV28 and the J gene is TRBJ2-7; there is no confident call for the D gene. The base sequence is TGTGCCAGCAGTTTATCCCCCTCCTACGAGCAGTACTTC. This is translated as CASSLSPSYEQYF.